The clone carrying this TCR beta chain was counted at least ten times. Its target is unknown. V was pared by 2 bases and J by 5 bases, with 1 base between. CDR1 and CDR2 from the germline V gene are MNHEY and SVGAGI. The CDR3 sequence is 11 residues long. These data are taken from a study of blood T cells in healthy people across ages. Using a J-beta primer mix together with a sample-barcoded 5' primer, a second PCR was run for about 6 to 11 cycles. Each of the cDNA molecules was tagged by a template-switch adaptor with 12 random nucleotides. MiXCR was run by TCRdb on the 5' RACE reads, yielding one entry per CDR3 protein. The table has 1.5 million to 2 million distinct CDR3 sequences, roughly 49% seen once. Points from the study as a whole: The donors' CMV status was not determined, possibly confounding changes in expanded clonotypes.

This TCR was sampled from a woman aged 35 to 49 in good health. Sequences were obtained from blood. The gene calls are TRBV6-5 and TRBJ2-1; D uncertain. CDR3 sequence: CASSYHNEQFF. For the CDR3, the DNA is TGTGCCAGCAGTTACCACAATGAGCAGTTCTTC.